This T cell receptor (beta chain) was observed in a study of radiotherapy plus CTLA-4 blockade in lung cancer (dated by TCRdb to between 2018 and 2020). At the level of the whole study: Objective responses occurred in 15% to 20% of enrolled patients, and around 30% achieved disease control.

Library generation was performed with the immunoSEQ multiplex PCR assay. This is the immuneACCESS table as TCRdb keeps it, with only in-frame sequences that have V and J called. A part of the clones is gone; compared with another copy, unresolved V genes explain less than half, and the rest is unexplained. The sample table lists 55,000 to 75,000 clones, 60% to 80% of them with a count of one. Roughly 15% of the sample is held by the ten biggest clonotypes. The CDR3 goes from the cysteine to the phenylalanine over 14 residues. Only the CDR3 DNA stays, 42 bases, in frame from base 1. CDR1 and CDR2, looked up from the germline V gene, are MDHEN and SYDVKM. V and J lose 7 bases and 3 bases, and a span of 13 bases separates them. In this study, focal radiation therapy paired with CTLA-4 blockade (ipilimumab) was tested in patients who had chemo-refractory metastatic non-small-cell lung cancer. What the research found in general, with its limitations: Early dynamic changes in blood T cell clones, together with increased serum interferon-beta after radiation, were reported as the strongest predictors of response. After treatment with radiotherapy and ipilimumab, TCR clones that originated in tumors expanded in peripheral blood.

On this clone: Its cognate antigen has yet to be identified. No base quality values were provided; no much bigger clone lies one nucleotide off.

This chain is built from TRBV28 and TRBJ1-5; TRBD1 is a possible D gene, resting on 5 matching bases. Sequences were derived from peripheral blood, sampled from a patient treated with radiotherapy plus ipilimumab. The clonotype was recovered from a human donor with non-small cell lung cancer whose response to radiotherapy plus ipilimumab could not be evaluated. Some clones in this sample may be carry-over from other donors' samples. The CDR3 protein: CASTVGGSNQPQHF. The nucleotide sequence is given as TGTGCCAGCACCGTCGGGGGTTCCAATCAGCCCCAGCATTTT. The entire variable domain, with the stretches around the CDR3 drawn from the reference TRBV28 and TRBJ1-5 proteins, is DVKVTQSSRYLVKRTGEKVFLECVQDMDHENMFWYRQDPGLGLRLIYFSYDVKMKEKGDIPEGYSVSREKKERFSLILESASTNQTSMYLCASTVGGSNQPQHFGDGTRLSIL.